This TCR beta chain is from a study of memory CD4+ T cells and cytomegalovirus serostatus. About the research overall: Of the healthy Belgian adults, fewer than 10 were CMV seropositive and about 24 seronegative.

The method was immunoSEQ multiplex PCR; TCRdb's version includes in-frame clones alone and lacks a portion of them. Of 46,000 or so clones in the sample, 77% were seen once. V gave up 4 bases and J gave up 4 bases, with 14 bases separating them. Germline loops: CDR1 GTSNPN, CDR2 SVGIG (reference sequence). The CDR3 loop spans 14 amino acids. Single viable CD3+CD4+CD8-CD45RO+ cells were sorted as the memory CD4+ T cells. CD4+ T cells were isolated by positive magnetic selection. The source of this sequence is an adult in good health and CMV-seronegative. The chain couples TRBV30 to TRBJ2-1; either TRBD1 or TRBD2 may fit D (6 bases each). Sequencing was carried out using memory CD4+ T cells from blood. The CDR3 nucleotides read TGTGCCTGGATATCACGGGGGCTTTACAATGAGCAGTTCTTC. Protein sequence: CAWISRGLYNEQFF.